The clone carrying this T cell receptor (beta chain) was recorded a few times. Its antigen remains unknown. TCRdb fed the RACE reads into MiXCR, producing one record per CDR3 protein. The data contain approximately 46,000 distinct CDR3 sequences, 9.5% to 10% of them singletons. The data belong to a study of human T cells and chemical hapten exposure. Time point denoted: patch test 2, 6 weeks after DPC sensitization. Noted treatment: therapeutic diphenylcyclopropenone sensitization with weekly scalp DPC. The study extracted total RNA from unfractionated whole blood. The ends lost 5 bases at V and 12 bases at J; junction bases unmatched: 15. This CDR3 is built from 15 residues. Overall study results and limits: Donors had alopecia, so their immune response may differ from healthy people's.

The rearrangement joins TRBV12-3 or TRBV12-4 to TRBJ2-1; 8 positions match TRBD1. This sequence was found in a young woman with alopecia areata. Some clones in this sample may be carry-over from other donors' samples. The source material was whole blood, sampled in connection with sensitization to the hapten diphenylcyclopropenone (DPC). As DNA, the CDR3 is TGTGCCAGCAGTGCGGACAGGGACGTAGTTGGGGGGCAGTTCTTC. It translates to CASSADRDVVGGQFF.